This TCR beta chain comes out of a study of T cells in Graves' hyperthyroidism and ophthalmopathy. Study-wide points: Separating ophthalmopathy from stable hyperthyroidism was achieved by a 13 V-J model. Blood also held most thyroid clonotypes expanded beyond 0.001. The model anticipated ophthalmopathy a median approximately 6.7 months pre-onset.

This clonotype was recorded once. Its specificity is unknown. One junction end disagrees with the germline gene, perhaps due to a read error. The CDR3 runs to 15 residues. CDR1 and CDR2 (germline): LNHDA, SQIVND (reference sequence). The CDR3 regions of TCR beta were amplified from RNA transcripts. First-round RT-PCR of the TCR CDR3 relied on the HTBI primer set. TCRdb analysed the multiplex PCR reads with MiXCR anew, one entry per CDR3 protein. Among approximately 640,000 distinct CDR3 sequences listed, about 45% were seen once. Diagnostic assessment was based on clinical symptoms, serum thyroxine and TRAb, thyroid ultrasound and orbital computed tomography.

The specimen was peripheral blood or thyroid tissue (not recorded which). This sequence was found in an adult man with Graves' disease, either hyperthyroidism or ophthalmopathy (not recorded which). V usage is TRBV19 and J usage is TRBJ1-5; 12 nucleotides line up with TRBD1. The CDR3 protein is CVSTGTGGDGQPQHF. The CDR3 nucleotides read TGTGTCAGTACCGGGACAGGGGGCGATGGTCAGCCCCAGCATTTT. Full variable domain (remainder filled in from reference TRBV19 and TRBJ1-5): DGGITQSPKYLFRKEGQNVTLSCEQNLNHDAMYWYRQDPGQGLRLIYYSQIVNDFQKGDIAEGYSVSREKKESFPLTVTSAQKNPTAFYLCVSTGTGGDGQPQHFGDGTRLSIL.